Below, 18 T cell receptor beta chains from the same sample are listed, as sequenced in a study of T cell responses to AZD1222 COVID-19 vaccine. TCRdb's table, derived via immunoSEQ multiplex PCR, lists solely in-frame clones and lacks some. Of some 170,000 clones in the sample, roughly 89% were seen once. Material: peripheral blood, obtained on day 0 of AZD1222 vaccination. Receptor source: an adult in good health.

The chain couples TRBV4-2 to TRBJ2-5; D is perhaps TRBD1 (5 bases). The CDR3 has 16 residues. The germline gives CDR1 LGHNA, CDR2 YNFKEQ. V lost 0 bases, J lost 2 bases, and 13 bases lay in between. The CDR3 nucleotides read TGTGCCAGCAGCCAAGATCCAATAGGGGTACAAGAGACCCAGTACTTC. Amino acids: CASSQDPIGVQETQYF.

This clone was observed a handful of times. The chain joins TRBV29-1 to TRBJ2-7; D ambiguous. Trimming pared 3 bases from V and 0 bases from J, leaving 6 bases between. This CDR3 spans 12 amino acids. Germline CDR1 and CDR2: SQVTM and ANQGSEA. CDR3 DNA sequence: TGCAGCGTTGAGAAGAGCTCCTACGAGCAGTACTTC. Amino acids: CSVEKSSYEQYF.

V and J are TRBV29-1 and TRBJ2-7; D perhaps matches TRBD2 (5 bases). Germline values: CDR1 SQVTM, CDR2 ANQGSEA. The V end was cut by 4 bases, the J end by 4 bases, with 8 bases between. CDR3 length: 11 amino acids. CDR3 sequence: CSVGEKYEQYF. The CDR3 DNA follows: TGCAGCGTTGGGGAGAAGTACGAGCAGTACTTC.

The chain links TRBV7-9 to TRBJ2-7; 7 bases align to TRBD2. Trimming removed 4 bases from V and 5 bases from J; junction bases left unmatched: 14. Germline V gene data show CDR1 as SEHNR and CDR2 as FQNEAQ (reference sequence). The CDR3 extends over 16 amino acids. CDR3 DNA: TGTGCCAGCAGCTCCTTTTTGCGGGAGAGATTCGACGAGCAGTACTTC. Translated: CASSSFLRERFDEQYF.

The chain couples TRBV4-2 to TRBJ1-3, with 7 bases matching TRBD1. There are 15 residues in the CDR3. Germline assignment: CDR1 LGHNA and CDR2 YNFKEQ. With V trimmed by 3 bases and J by 2 bases, 4 bases remained unmatched. CDR3 sequence: CASSQITGAGNTIYF. DNA for the CDR3: TGTGCCAGCAGCCAGATAACAGGGGCTGGAAACACCATATATTTT.

This clone is a singleton in its sample. This chain links TRBV6-5 with TRBJ1-6, with 9 bases lining up with TRBD1. V lost 5 bases and J lost 11; bases outside the gene matches: 7. Germline assignment: CDR1 MNHEY and CDR2 SVGAGI. The CDR3 has 14 residues. The CDR3 DNA reads TGTGCCAGCAGTCGGGGACAGGGTTCGACACCCCTCCACTTT. It is translated as CASSRGQGSTPLHF.

The chain carries TRBV5-5 and TRBJ2-5; D not certain. V was clipped by 0 bases and J by 5 bases, with 11 bases between them. There are 14 residues in the CDR3. The V gene's germline CDR1 is SGHKS and CDR2 YYEKEE (reference sequence). CDR3 amino acids: CASSLGGVLETQYF. CDR3 sequence (DNA): TGTGCCAGCAGCTTGGGTGGGGTTTTGGAGACCCAGTACTTC.

The gene calls are TRBV27 and TRBJ2-5; TRBD2 agrees at 9 bases. From germline, CDR1 is MNHEY and CDR2 SMNVEV (reference sequence). The CDR3 loop spans 16 amino acids. V lost 2 bases to trimming and J lost 1 base; unmatched junction nucleotides: 5. The CDR3 sequence is CASSLIAGAVQETQYF. CDR3 sequence (DNA): TGTGCCAGCAGTTTAATAGCGGGGGCTGTCCAAGAGACCCAGTACTTC.

This chain joins TRBV6-6 and TRBJ1-2; 8 bases line up with TRBD1. The CDR3 runs to 14 residues. Germline CDR1 is MNHNY and CDR2 is SVGAGI (reference sequence). V was clipped by 6 bases and J by 8 bases; unmatched bases: 11. CDR3 coding DNA: TGTGCCAGCAGCTCCCCCCAGGGGGCTTGGGGCTACACCTTC. Its protein product is CASSSPQGAWGYTF.

The chain links TRBV5-4 to TRBJ1-5, with 9 positions matching TRBD1. CDR1 and CDR2 (germline): SGHNT, YYREEE (reference sequence). The CDR3 extends over 14 amino acids. V was pared by 4 bases and J by 4 bases, with 3 bases of the junction left unmatched. CDR3 residues: CASSKGTGNQPQHF. The CDR3 region has the DNA TGTGCCAGCAGCAAAGGGACAGGGAATCAGCCCCAGCATTTT.

The rearrangement joins TRBV6-6 to TRBJ1-6; 9 nucleotides match TRBD1. CDR3 length: 17 residues. Germline CDR1 and CDR2: MNHNY and SVGAGI (reference sequence). J was trimmed by 8 bases and V by 5 bases; bases with no gene match: 13. The CDR3: CASSPGTGNFRDSPLHF. The DNA of the CDR3 is TGTGCCAGCAGTCCCGGGACAGGGAACTTTCGGGATTCACCCCTCCACTTT.

This clone has just one count. In DNA form, the CDR3 reads TGCGCCAGCAGCCAAGAGGTAGGATTGGCTGGAAACACCATATATTTT. Translation gives CASSQEVGLAGNTIYF. This rearrangement joins TRBV4-3 to TRBJ1-3; D is undetermined. Germline CDR1 reads LGHNA; CDR2 reads YSLEER. The ends were cut back, 0 bases at V and 2 bases at J, with 11 bases in the middle. The CDR3 is 16 amino acids.

This chain uses TRBV2 with TRBJ1-1; D remains unclear. This CDR3 region has 14 residues. Looked up from germline, CDR1 is SNHLY and CDR2 is FYNNEI. The ends were cut back, 0 bases at V and 1 base at J, with 6 bases in the middle. CDR3 in amino acids: CASSEAGTNTEAFF. The CDR3 bases are TGTGCCAGCAGTGAAGCGGGCACGAACACTGAAGCTTTCTTT.

In this sample, this clone turned up once. This rearrangement joins TRBV10-2 to TRBJ2-2; D is perhaps TRBD1 (5 bases). Trimming took off 5 bases at V and 5 bases at J, with 6 bases between the two ends. CDR1 and CDR2 (germline): WSHSY, SAAADI. The CDR3 has 12 amino acids. CDR3 in DNA: TGCGCCAGCAGTCGACAGACCGGGGAGCTGTTTTTT. Its protein is CASSRQTGELFF.

The chain recombines TRBV3-1 (or the pseudogene TRBV3-2) with TRBJ2-1; the D gene is possibly TRBD2 (5 bases). Germline V gives CDR1 LGHDT, CDR2 YNNKEL (reference sequence). The CDR3 has 14 amino acids. Deletions cut 1 base from V and 9 bases from J, with 13 bases between. Here the CDR3 reads CASSQGTRRGEQFF. The CDR3 DNA reads TGTGCCAGCAGCCAAGGGACTCGCCGAGGTGAGCAGTTCTTC.

The genes are TRBV6-9 and TRBJ1-2; possible D gene TRBD1, 6 bases. The V gene's germline CDR1 is MNHGY and CDR2 SVAAGI. The CDR3 is made up of 13 amino acids. The V end was cut by 7 bases, the J end by 0 bases, with 9 bases between. The CDR3 protein is CASIGTSNYGYTF. The CDR3 coding sequence is TGTGCCAGCATCGGGACATCTAACTATGGCTACACCTTC.

This sequence joins TRBV6-5 and TRBJ1-2; D gene uncertain. The germline CDR1 and CDR2 sequences are MNHEY and SVGAGI. The V and J ends lost 6 bases and 8 bases respectively, with 10 bases between them. The CDR3 consists of 11 residues. CDR3 nucleotides: TGTGCCAGCAGGGACCCCTTAGGCTACACCTTC. Translated, it gives CASRDPLGYTF.

V and J are TRBV4-3 and TRBJ1-2, with D maybe TRBD1 (5 bases). Germline V CDR1 and CDR2: LGHNA, YSLEER. CDR3 size: 13 residues. Trimming took 3 bases from V and 4 from J, leaving 9 bases between them. The CDR3 DNA reads as TGCGCCAGCAGCCAGCAGGGTGGCTATGGCTACACCTTC. Translation gives CASSQQGGYGYTF.